Below are 23 T cell receptor beta chains sequenced from a single sample in a study of blood T cell repertoires in COVID-19. TCRdb's table, derived via immunoSEQ multiplex PCR, lists solely in-frame clones and lacks some. The sample includes over 50,000 clones, 65% to 80% of them seen just once. Sequencing was performed on peripheral blood. These receptors were taken from a human donor with active or convalescent COVID-19. The donor label of this sample is uncertain.

This clone was observed once. This sequence joins TRBV11-1 and TRBJ2-7, with 7 nucleotides matching TRBD1. This CDR3 has 15 residues. Germline assignment: CDR1 SGHAT and CDR2 FQDESV (reference sequence). V lost 5 bases to trimming and J lost 3 bases; unmatched junction nucleotides: 10. As DNA, the CDR3 is TGTGCCAGCAGCCCAACCTGGGACAGAGACTACGAGCAGTACTTC. This sequence encodes CASSPTWDRDYEQYF.

The rearrangement joins TRBV10-3 to TRBJ1-5; D uncertain. Germline assignment: CDR1 ENHRY and CDR2 SYGVKD. V was cut by 4 bases and J by 7 bases, with 14 bases left in between. This CDR3 contains 14 residues. The CDR3 sequence is CAISASGSGQPQHF. The CDR3 DNA is TGTGCCATCAGTGCTTCGGGGTCCGGACAGCCCCAGCATTTT.

This chain links TRBV23-1 with TRBJ2-7; D is perhaps TRBD1 (5 bases). TRBV23-1 belongs to the ORF category, with a function that is uncertain. This CDR3 is built from 12 residues. V was trimmed by 6 bases and J by 5 bases, leaving 11 bases between them. The chain's CDR3 is CASRGLNDEQYF. CDR3 bases: TGCGCCAGCAGGGGGCTAAACGACGAGCAGTACTTC.

The chain carries TRBV11-2 and TRBJ1-5; 8 bases match TRBD1. Looked up from germline, CDR1 is SGHAT and CDR2 is FQNNGV. The CDR3 has 13 amino acids. V dropped 5 bases and J dropped 5; count of bases not matched to a gene: 2. DNA of the CDR3: TGTGCCAGCAGCCTGGACAGGGATCAGCCCCAGCATTTT. It specifies CASSLDRDQPQHF.

The chain carries TRBV30 and TRBJ2-5; 15 bases line up with TRBD2. In germline, CDR1 is GTSNPN, CDR2 SVGIG (reference sequence). The CDR3 runs to 16 residues. The junction had 9 bases not matched to a gene; V was cut back by 3 bases and J by 7 bases. CDR3 bases: TGTGCCTGGAGAAGGATTGGGGGACTAGCGGGAGGGACCCAGTACTTC. Protein: CAWRRIGGLAGGTQYF. The variable domain in full, completed from reference TRBV30 and TRBJ2-5, reads SQTIHQWPATLVQPVGSPLSLECTVEGTSNPNLYWYRQAAGRGLQLLFYSVGIGQISSEVPQNLSASRPQDRQFILSSKKLLLSDSGFYLCAWRRIGGLAGGTQYFGPGTRLLVL.

The rearrangement joins TRBV4-2 to TRBJ1-1; 10 bases map to TRBD1. Losses at the gene ends were 1 base for V and 6 bases for J; bases not matched to a gene: 14. The CDR3 is 18 amino acids. Germline V gene data show CDR1 as LGHNA and CDR2 as YNFKEQ. CDR3 region: CASSQGRDRGTIVPEAFF. The CDR3 DNA reads TGTGCCAGCAGCCAAGGGCGGGACAGGGGAACGATAGTCCCTGAAGCTTTCTTT.

DNA of the CDR3: TGTGCCAGCAGTTTCGAAAAGGGAGCGGCAACTAATGAAAAACTGTTTTTT. Its protein product is CASSFEKGAATNEKLFF. This chain uses TRBV6-2 or TRBV6-3 with TRBJ1-4, with D hard to call. The germline CDR1 and CDR2 sequences are MNHEY and SVGEGT. There are 17 residues in the CDR3. Between the trimmed V and J ends, which lost 4 bases and 0 bases, there was a span of 15 bases.

The sample holds one count of this clone. The chain links TRBV2 to TRBJ1-1; TRBD1 matches 10 bases. Germline CDR1 is SNHLY and CDR2 is FYNNEI. The CDR3 is 15 residues long. V shed 7 bases, J shed 5 bases, and the junction held 10 bases outside the gene matches. The CDR3 spells CASIGGTGVSTEAFF. In DNA form, the CDR3 reads TGTGCCAGCATAGGAGGGACAGGGGTGTCGACTGAAGCTTTCTTT.

J is TRBJ2-2 and V is TRBV24-1; D is perhaps TRBD2 (6 bases). There are 14 residues in the CDR3. Trimming removed 9 bases at V and 0 bases at J, with 10 bases between. Per the germline V gene, CDR1 is KGHDR and CDR2 is SFDVKD. This CDR3 is CATAGTANTGELFF. CDR3 nucleotide sequence: TGTGCCACCGCGGGGACTGCGAACACCGGGGAGCTGTTTTTT.

This rearrangement joins TRBV2 to TRBJ1-1; D call uncertain. Trimming took off 2 bases at V and 1 base at J, with 11 bases between the two ends. Germline V gene data show CDR1 as SNHLY and CDR2 as FYNNEI. The CDR3 spans 15 residues. The CDR3 protein is CASSESGLKNTEAFF. The CDR3 coding sequence is TGTGCCAGCAGTGAAAGTGGACTAAAGAACACTGAAGCTTTCTTT.

This clone was seen more than once but under ten times. The chain joins TRBV2 to TRBJ2-7; 7 bases match TRBD1. CDR3 length: 13 amino acids. The germline gives CDR1 SNHLY, CDR2 FYNNEI. Trimming removed 4 bases from V and 3 bases from J; junction bases left unmatched: 3. DNA for the CDR3: TGTGCCAGCAGTGCCTACAGGGGCTACGAGCAGTACTTC. This translates into CASSAYRGYEQYF.

This chain uses TRBV5-1 with TRBJ2-7; D is undetermined. Trimming removed 0 bases from V and 3 bases from J, with 10 bases in between. Germline CDR1 and CDR2: SGHRS and YFSETQ. This CDR3 contains 14 residues. CDR3 amino acids: CASSLGSSLYEQYF. In DNA, the CDR3 is TGCGCCAGCAGCTTGGGTAGTTCCCTCTACGAGCAGTACTTC.

This clone is a singleton in its sample. The V and J genes are TRBV5-8 and TRBJ2-1, with 13 bases that match TRBD2. Germline loops: CDR1 SGHTS, CDR2 YDEGEE. This CDR3 region has 15 residues. Trimming at V came to 4 bases and at J to 9 bases, leaving 7 bases not matched to a gene. The CDR3 is CASSPTSGRMREQFF. The DNA of the CDR3 is TGTGCCAGCAGCCCGACTAGCGGGAGGATGCGTGAGCAGTTCTTC. The full variable domain, rest sourced from reference TRBV5-8 and TRBJ2-1, is EAGVTQSPTHLIKTRGQQATLRCSPISGHTSVYWYQQALGLGLQFLLWYDEGEERNRGNFPPRFSGRQFPNYSSELNVNALELEDSALYLCASSPTSGRMREQFFGPGTRLTVL.

This chain links TRBV5-1 with TRBJ2-5, with 10 bases lining up with TRBD2. Trimming at V came to 2 bases and at J to 4 bases, leaving 11 bases not matched to a gene. Germline CDR1 reads SGHRS; CDR2 reads YFSETQ. The CDR3 loop spans 17 amino acids. CDR3 in DNA: TGCGCCAGCAGCTTTGGGCCGGTAGCGGGAGGTAGAGAGACCCAGTACTTC. Translation: CASSFGPVAGGRETQYF.

This clone was counted a single time. This rearrangement joins TRBV3-1 (or the pseudogene TRBV3-2) to TRBJ2-7; 7 bases are a match to TRBD2. Germline V gene data show CDR1 as LGHDT and CDR2 as YNNKEL (reference sequence). Trimming cost V 3 bases and J 1 base; bases outside gene matches: 3. The CDR3 runs to 14 residues. In DNA form, the CDR3 reads TGTGCCAGCAGCCAGCTAGCGGCTTCCTACGAGCAGTACTTC. Translation: CASSQLAASYEQYF.

This clone was counted many times. At the DNA level, this CDR3 is encoded by other sequences in the same sample as well. The chain links TRBV27 to TRBJ2-7; weak D call: TRBD1 (6 bases). V lost 5 bases, J lost 4 bases, and 12 bases lay in between. This CDR3 has 13 residues. Germline assignment: CDR1 MNHEY and CDR2 SMNVEV (reference sequence). CDR3 coding DNA: TGTGCCAGCAGTCCCACAGGGCTGTACGAGCAGTACTTC. This encodes CASSPTGLYEQYF.

This rearrangement joins TRBV7-2 to TRBJ2-3; 8 bases fit TRBD2. The CDR3 contains 16 residues. Germline-derived CDR1 and CDR2 are SGHTA and FQGNSA. J gave up 4 bases and V 7 bases, and 13 bases lay outside the gene matches. The CDR3, as DNA: TGTGCCAGCACCTATGTAGCGGGACCTCCCCCAGATACGCAGTATTTT. The encoded protein is CASTYVAGPPPDTQYF.

This CDR3 is CASSQGAGLDYGYTF. The CDR3 nucleotides are TGCGCCAGCAGCCAAGGCGCAGGGCTGGACTATGGCTACACCTTC. The J gene is TRBJ1-2, the V gene TRBV4-3; possible D gene TRBD1, 5 bases. Germline loops: CDR1 LGHNA, CDR2 YSLEER. There are 15 residues in the CDR3. The V gene lost 1 base and the J gene lost 3 bases, with 12 bases spanning the gap.

V gene TRBV10-3 combines with J gene TRBJ2-5; 10 nucleotides line up with TRBD2. Germline CDR1 and CDR2: ENHRY and SYGVKD. Trimming at V came to 4 bases and at J to 1 base, leaving 6 bases not matched to a gene. The CDR3 covers 16 residues. The CDR3 DNA reads TGTGCCATCAGTGCATCAGCGGGAGGGACCCAAGAGACCCAGTACTTC. Amino acids: CAISASAGGTQETQYF.

The table lists this clone with a few counts. This chain uses TRBV29-1 with TRBJ2-7; 11 nucleotides agree with TRBD1. The V gene end was trimmed by 6 bases and the J gene end by 2 bases; junction bases not matched to a gene: 3. The CDR3 length is 13 residues. Germline V lookup: CDR1 SQVTM, CDR2 ANQGSEA. In DNA form, the CDR3 reads TGCAGCGTGGAGGGACAGGGGGCCTACGAGCAGTACTTC. Its protein product is CSVEGQGAYEQYF.

The V gene is TRBV5-1, the J gene TRBJ1-5; D not resolved. The CDR3 runs 14 residues. V was trimmed by 0 bases and J by 6 bases, leaving 10 bases between them. The germline V gene encodes CDR1 SGHRS and CDR2 YFSETQ. Here the CDR3 DNA reads TGCGCCAGCAGCTTGGACAGTAATGGTCAGCCCCAGCATTTT. Translated, it gives CASSLDSNGQPQHF.

The rearrangement links TRBV7-2 to TRBJ2-1, with 7 bases matching TRBD2. The germline V gene has CDR1 SGHTA and CDR2 FQGNSA. The junction had 11 bases not matched to a gene; V was cut back by 5 bases and J by 4 bases. The CDR3 spans 16 residues. CDR3 bases: TGTGCCAGCAGCGGCGGGGCTAGCGGCATGTACAATGAGCAGTTCTTC. It specifies CASSGGASGMYNEQFF.

The genes are TRBV27 and TRBJ1-6, with 7 bases that match TRBD1. The CDR3 sequence is 14 residues long. V was pared by 5 bases and J by 7 bases, with 5 bases of the junction left unmatched. Germline V CDR1 and CDR2: MNHEY, SMNVEV (reference sequence). The DNA of the CDR3 is TGTGCCAGCAGTGCCGGGACAGAAAATTCACCCCTCCACTTT. Encoded protein: CASSAGTENSPLHF.